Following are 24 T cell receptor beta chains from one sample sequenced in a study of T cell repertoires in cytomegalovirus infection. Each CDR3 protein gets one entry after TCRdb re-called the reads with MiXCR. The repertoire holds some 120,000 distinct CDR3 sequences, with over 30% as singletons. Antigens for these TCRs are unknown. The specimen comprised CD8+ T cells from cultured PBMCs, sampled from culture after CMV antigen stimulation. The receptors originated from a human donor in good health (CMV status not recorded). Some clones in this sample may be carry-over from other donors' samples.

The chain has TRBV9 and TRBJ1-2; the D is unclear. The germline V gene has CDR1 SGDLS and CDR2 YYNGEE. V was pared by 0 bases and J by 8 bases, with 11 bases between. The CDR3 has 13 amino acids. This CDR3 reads CASSVENAGGYTF. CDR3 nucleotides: TGTGCCAGCAGCGTAGAGAATGCGGGGGGCTACACCTTC.

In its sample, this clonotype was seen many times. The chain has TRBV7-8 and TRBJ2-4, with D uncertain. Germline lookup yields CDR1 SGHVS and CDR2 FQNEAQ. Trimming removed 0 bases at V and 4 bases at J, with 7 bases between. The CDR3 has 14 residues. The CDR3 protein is CASSLAQSKNIQYF. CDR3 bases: TGTGCCAGCAGCTTAGCCCAATCAAAAAACATTCAGTACTTC.

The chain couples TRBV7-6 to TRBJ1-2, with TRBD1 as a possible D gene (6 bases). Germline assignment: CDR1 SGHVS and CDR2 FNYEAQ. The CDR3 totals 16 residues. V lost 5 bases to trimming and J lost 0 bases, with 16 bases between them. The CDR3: CASSPPGTPSNYGYTF. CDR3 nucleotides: TGTGCCAGCAGCCCCCCCGGGACACCGTCTAACTATGGCTACACCTTC.

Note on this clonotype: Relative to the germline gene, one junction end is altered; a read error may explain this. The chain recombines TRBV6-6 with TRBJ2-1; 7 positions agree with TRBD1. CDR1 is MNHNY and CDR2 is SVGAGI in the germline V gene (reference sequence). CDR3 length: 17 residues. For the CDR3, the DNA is TGTGCCAGCAGTTTTTCCCTGTTGAAGGGGGCCCACAATGAGCAGCTCTTC. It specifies CASSFSLLKGAHNEQLF.

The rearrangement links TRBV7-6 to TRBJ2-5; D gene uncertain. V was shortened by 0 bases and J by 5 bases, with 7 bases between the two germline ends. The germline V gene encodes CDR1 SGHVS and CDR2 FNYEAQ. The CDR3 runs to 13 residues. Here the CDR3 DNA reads TGTGCCAGCAGCTTAGCGACGGTGGAGACCCAGTACTTC. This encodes CASSLATVETQYF.

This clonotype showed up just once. CDR3 region: CASSLGTGEGYTF. The CDR3 nucleotides are TGTGCCAGCAGCTTAGGGACAGGGGAGGGCTACACCTTC. This chain uses TRBV7-6 with TRBJ1-2, with 9 bases that match TRBD1. The CDR3 consists of 13 residues. Trimming removed 1 base from V and 8 bases from J; junction bases left unmatched: 2. In germline, CDR1 is SGHVS, CDR2 FNYEAQ.

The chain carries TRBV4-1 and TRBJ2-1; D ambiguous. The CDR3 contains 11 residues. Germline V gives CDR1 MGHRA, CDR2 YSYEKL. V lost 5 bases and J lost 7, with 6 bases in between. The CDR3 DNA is TGCGCCAGCAGCTTCCAGAATGAGCAGTTCTTC. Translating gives CASSFQNEQFF.

CDR3: CASSLATWRSSYNEQFF. The CDR3 bases are TGTGCCAGCAGCTTAGCCACTTGGCGGAGCTCCTACAATGAGCAGTTCTTC. The rearrangement uses TRBV11-1 and TRBJ2-1; D unclear. The CDR3 is made up of 17 amino acids. Looked up from germline, CDR1 is SGHAT and CDR2 is FQDESV (reference sequence). The V end lost 0 bases, the J end lost 0 bases, and 12 bases lay between the germline ends.

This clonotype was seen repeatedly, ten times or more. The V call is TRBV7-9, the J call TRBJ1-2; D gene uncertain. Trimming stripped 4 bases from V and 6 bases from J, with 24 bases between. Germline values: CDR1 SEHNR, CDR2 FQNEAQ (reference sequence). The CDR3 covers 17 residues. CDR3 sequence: CASSSPPPASGIDGYTF. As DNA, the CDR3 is TGTGCCAGCAGCTCACCCCCACCCGCATCGGGGATTGATGGCTACACCTTC.

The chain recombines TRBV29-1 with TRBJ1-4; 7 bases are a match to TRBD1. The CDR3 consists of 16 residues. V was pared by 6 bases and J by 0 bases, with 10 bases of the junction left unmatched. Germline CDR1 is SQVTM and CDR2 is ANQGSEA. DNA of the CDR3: TGCAGCGTGTCATGGACAGGCACTTCAACTAATGAAAAACTGTTTTTT. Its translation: CSVSWTGTSTNEKLFF. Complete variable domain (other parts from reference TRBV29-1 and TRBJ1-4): SAVISQKPSRDICQRGTSLTIQCQVDSQVTMMFWYRQQPGQSLTLIATANQGSEATYESGFVIDKFPISRPNLTFSTLTVSNMSPEDSSIYLCSVSWTGTSTNEKLFFGSGTQLSVL.

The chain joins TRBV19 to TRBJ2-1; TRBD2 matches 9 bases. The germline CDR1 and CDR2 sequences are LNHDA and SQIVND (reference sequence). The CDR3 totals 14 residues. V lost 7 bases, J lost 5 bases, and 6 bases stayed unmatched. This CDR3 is CASTPAGGNNEQFF. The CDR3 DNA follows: TGTGCCAGTACTCCAGCGGGGGGAAACAATGAGCAGTTCTTC.

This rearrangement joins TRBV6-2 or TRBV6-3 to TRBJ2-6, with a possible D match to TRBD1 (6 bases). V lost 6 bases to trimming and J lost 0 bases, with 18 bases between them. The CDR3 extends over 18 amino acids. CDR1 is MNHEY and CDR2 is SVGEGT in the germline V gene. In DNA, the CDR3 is TGTGCCAGCAGGTGGACAGACCCACCGAGCTCTGGGGCCAACGTCCTGACTTTC. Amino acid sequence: CASRWTDPPSSGANVLTF.

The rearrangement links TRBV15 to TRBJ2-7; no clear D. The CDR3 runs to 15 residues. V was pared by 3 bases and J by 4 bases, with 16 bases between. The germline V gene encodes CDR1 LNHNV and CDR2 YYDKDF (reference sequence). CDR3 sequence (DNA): TGTGCCACCAGCAGTGGCATGGGTCAGTCGTACGAGCAGTACTTC. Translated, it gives CATSSGMGQSYEQYF.

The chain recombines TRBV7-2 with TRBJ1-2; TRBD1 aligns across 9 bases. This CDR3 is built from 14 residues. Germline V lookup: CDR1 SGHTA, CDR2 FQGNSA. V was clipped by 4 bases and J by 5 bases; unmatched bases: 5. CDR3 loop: CASSSRDREYGYTF. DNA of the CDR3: TGTGCCAGCAGCTCCAGGGACAGGGAATATGGCTACACCTTC.

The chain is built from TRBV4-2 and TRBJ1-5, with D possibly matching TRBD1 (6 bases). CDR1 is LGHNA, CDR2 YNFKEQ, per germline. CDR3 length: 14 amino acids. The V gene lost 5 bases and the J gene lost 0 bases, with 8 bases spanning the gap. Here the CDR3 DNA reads TGTGCCAGCAGCAGGACAGTTAGCAATCAGCCCCAGCATTTT. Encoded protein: CASSRTVSNQPQHF.

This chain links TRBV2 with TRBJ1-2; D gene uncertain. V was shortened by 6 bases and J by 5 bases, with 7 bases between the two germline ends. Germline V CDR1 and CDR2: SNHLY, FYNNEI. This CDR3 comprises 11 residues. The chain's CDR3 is CASSLEYGYTF. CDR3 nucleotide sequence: TGTGCCAGCAGCCTTGAATATGGCTACACCTTC.

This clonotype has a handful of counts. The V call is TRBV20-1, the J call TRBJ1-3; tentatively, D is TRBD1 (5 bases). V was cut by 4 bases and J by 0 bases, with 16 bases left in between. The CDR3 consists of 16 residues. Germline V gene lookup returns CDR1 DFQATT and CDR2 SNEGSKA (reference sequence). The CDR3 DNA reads TGCAGTGCTATTAACCCGACAGTGGGCTCTGGAAACACCATATATTTT. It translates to CSAINPTVGSGNTIYF.

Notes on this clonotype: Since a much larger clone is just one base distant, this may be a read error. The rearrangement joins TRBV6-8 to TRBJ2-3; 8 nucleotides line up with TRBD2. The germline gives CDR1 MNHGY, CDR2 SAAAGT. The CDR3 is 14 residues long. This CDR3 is CTSRVGGGADTQYF. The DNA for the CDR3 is TGTACCAGCAGGGTCGGGGGGGGAGCAGATACGCAGTATTTT.

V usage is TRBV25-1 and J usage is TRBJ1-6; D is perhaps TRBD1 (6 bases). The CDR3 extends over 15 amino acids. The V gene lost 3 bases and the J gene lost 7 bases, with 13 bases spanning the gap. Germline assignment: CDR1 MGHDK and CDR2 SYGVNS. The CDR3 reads CASSDLYRGNSPLHF. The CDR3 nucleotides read TGTGCCAGCAGTGACCTTTATAGGGGGAATTCACCCCTCCACTTT.

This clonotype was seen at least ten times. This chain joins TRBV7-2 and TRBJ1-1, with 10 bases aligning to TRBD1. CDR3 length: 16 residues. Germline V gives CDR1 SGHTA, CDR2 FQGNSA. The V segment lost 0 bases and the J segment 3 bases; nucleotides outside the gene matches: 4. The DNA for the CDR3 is TGTGCCAGCAGCTTAGCACGACAGGGGGCTTACACTGAAGCTTTCTTT. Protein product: CASSLARQGAYTEAFF.

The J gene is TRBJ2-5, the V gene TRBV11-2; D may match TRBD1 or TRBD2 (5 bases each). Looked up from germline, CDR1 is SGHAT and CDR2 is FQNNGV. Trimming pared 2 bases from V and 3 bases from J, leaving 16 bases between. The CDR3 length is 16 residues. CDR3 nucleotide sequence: TGTGCCAGCAGCTTATTCCTGGGACCTCCAAAAGAGACCCAGTACTTC. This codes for CASSLFLGPPKETQYF.

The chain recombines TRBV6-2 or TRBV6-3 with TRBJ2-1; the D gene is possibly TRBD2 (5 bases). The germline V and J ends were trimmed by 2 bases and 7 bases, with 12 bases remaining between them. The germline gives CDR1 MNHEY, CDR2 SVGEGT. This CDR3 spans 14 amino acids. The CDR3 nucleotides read TGTGCCAGCAGTTACACGGTCGGGGAAAATGAGCAGTTCTTC. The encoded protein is CASSYTVGENEQFF.

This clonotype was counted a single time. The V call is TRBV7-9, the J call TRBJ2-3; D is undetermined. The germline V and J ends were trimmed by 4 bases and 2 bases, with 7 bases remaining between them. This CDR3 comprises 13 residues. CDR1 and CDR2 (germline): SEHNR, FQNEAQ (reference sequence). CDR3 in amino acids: CASSSENTDTQYF. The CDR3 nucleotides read TGTGCCAGCAGCTCAGAAAACACAGATACGCAGTATTTT.

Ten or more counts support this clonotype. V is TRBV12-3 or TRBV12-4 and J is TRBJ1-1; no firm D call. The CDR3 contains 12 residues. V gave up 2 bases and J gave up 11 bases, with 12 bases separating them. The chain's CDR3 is CASSLSLLEAFF. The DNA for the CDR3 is TGTGCCAGCAGTTTAAGTCTGCTTGAGGCTTTCTTT.